Listed below are T cell receptor beta chains from one sample, sequenced in a study of response to subunit inactivated influenza vaccine. A single record per CDR3 protein comes from TCRdb applying MiXCR to the RT-PCR reads. The repertoire holds around 300,000 distinct CDR3 sequences, approximately 21% seen once, with about a tenth in the top ten. The sequenced sample was PBMCs from blood, obtained less than 22 months after vaccination. These receptor sequences come from a man between 50 and 75 years old who received an inactivated influenza vaccine. Both conserved end residues are part of each CDR3. A D gene is named only where the DNA matches it firmly. Rows may omit the clone size; those that give it use once, few, many or a size class.

clone size	CDR3 length	V gene	J gene	D gene	CDR3 DNA	CDR3 protein
few	16	TRBV14	TRBJ1-3	NA	TGTGCCAGCAGCCAAGATGGGTTAAGCTCTGGAAACACCATATATTTT	CASSQDGLSSGNTIYF
NA	15	TRBV5-1	TRBJ2-3	TRBD1	TGCGCCAGCAGACGCGGGACAGGTGACACAGATACGCAGTATTTT	CASRRGTGDTDTQYF
NA	14	TRBV20-1	TRBJ1-4	NA	TGCAGTGCCCCCGGGAGGGTCACTAATGAAAAACTGTTTTTT	CSAPGRVTNEKLFF
NA	14	TRBV3-1	TRBJ1-2	NA	TGTGCCAGCAGCCAAGTTTCCGGGATGAATGGCTACACCTTC	CASSQVSGMNGYTF
NA	15	TRBV5-1	TRBJ2-7	TRBD1	TGCGCCAGCAGCTTCTCCGGGACAGGGGGCGACGAGCAGTACTTC	CASSFSGTGGDEQYF
NA	12	TRBV2	TRBJ2-5	NA	TGTGCCAGCAGTGTTGGGGACCGAACCCAGTACTTC	CASSVGDRTQYF
NA	16	TRBV5-1	TRBJ1-1	TRBD1	TGCGCCAGCAGCTTGGGGCCGGGACAGGTTGGCACTGAAGCTTTCTTT	CASSLGPGQVGTEAFF
NA	13	TRBV20-1	TRBJ1-6	NA	TGCAGTGCTAGAGACGGACATCTTCAAGCCCTCCACTTT	CSARDGHLQALHF
NA	16	TRBV5-1	TRBJ2-5	NA	TGCGCCAGCAGCTTGGGTATCCAGCTAACGGGGGAGACCCAGTACTTC	CASSLGIQLTGETQYF
NA	13	TRBV12-3/TRBV12-4	TRBJ2-5	NA	TGTGCCAGCAGTAACAGGGTTCGAGAGACCCAGTACTTC	CASSNRVRETQYF
few	16	TRBV7-9	TRBJ1-3	NA	TGTGCCAGCAGCTTGCGGGGACACACAGAGGGAAACACCATATATTTT	CASSLRGHTEGNTIYF
NA	14	TRBV19	TRBJ1-1	NA	TGTGCCAGTAGGCACTCCAGGGTGAACACTGAAGCTTTCTTT	CASRHSRVNTEAFF
many	15	TRBV5-1	TRBJ1-2	NA	TGCGCCAGCAGCTTGTCATCGGGCCCGGACAGTGGCTACACCTTC	CASSLSSGPDSGYTF
few	13	TRBV19	TRBJ1-1	NA	TGTGCCAGTAGTATCTCGAGGTACACTGAAGCTTTCTTT	CASSISRYTEAFF
NA	13	TRBV27	TRBJ1-6	NA	TGTGCCAGCAGCTGGGTTTCGAGTTCACCCCTCCACTTT	CASSWVSSSPLHF
many	14	TRBV5-1	TRBJ1-6	NA	TGCGCCAGCAGCTTAAGAGGGTTGAACTCACCCCTCCACTTT	CASSLRGLNSPLHF
NA	12	TRBV5-1	TRBJ2-7	NA	TGCGCCAGCAGCTTGGTCAGGGACGAGCAGTACTTC	CASSLVRDEQYF
NA	15	TRBV3-1	TRBJ2-7	NA	TGTGCCAGCAGCCAAGATACGACGGGTTTCCACGAGCAGTACTTC	CASSQDTTGFHEQYF
NA	14	TRBV2	TRBJ1-5	NA	TGTGCCAGCAGTGCCTCCTCAGGGAACCAGCCCCAGCATTTT	CASSASSGNQPQHF
few	13	TRBV24-1	TRBJ1-5	NA	TGTGCCACCAGTGATCACAAAAATCAGCCCCAGCATTTT	CATSDHKNQPQHF
NA	17	TRBV27	TRBJ1-2	NA	TGTGCCAGCAGTCCCCAACCGGGACAAGTACTAACTTATGGCTACACCTTC	CASSPQPGQVLTYGYTF
few	14	TRBV27	TRBJ1-5	TRBD1	TGTGCCAGCAGGTTCAGGGGGGAGAATCAGCCCCAGCATTTT	CASRFRGENQPQHF
NA	17	TRBV12-3/TRBV12-4	TRBJ1-1	NA	TGTGCCAGCAGTTTGACCCTGGACATCTTTATGAACACTGAAGCTTTCTTT	CASSLTLDIFMNTEAFF
NA	15	TRBV11-2	TRBJ1-1	NA	TGTGCCAGCACCTATTCGGGCAGCTGGGGCACTGAAGCTTTCTTT	CASTYSGSWGTEAFF
few	16	TRBV5-1	TRBJ2-3	TRBD2	TGCGCCAGCAGCTTGGCCGGGGCGGGGGGAGCAGATACGCAGTATTTT	CASSLAGAGGADTQYF
NA	14	TRBV7-2	TRBJ2-7	TRBD2	TGTGCCAGCAGCTTAAACCCGGGGGGGTACGAGCAGTACTTC	CASSLNPGGYEQYF
NA	16	TRBV18	TRBJ2-3	TRBD1	TGTGCCAGCTCACCACTGGCGGGACAGGGGATAGATACGCAGTATTTT	CASSPLAGQGIDTQYF
few	16	TRBV5-1	TRBJ2-1	TRBD2	TGCGCCAGCAGCTTGGCCGCGACTAGCGGGACTGATGAGCAGTTCTTC	CASSLAATSGTDEQFF